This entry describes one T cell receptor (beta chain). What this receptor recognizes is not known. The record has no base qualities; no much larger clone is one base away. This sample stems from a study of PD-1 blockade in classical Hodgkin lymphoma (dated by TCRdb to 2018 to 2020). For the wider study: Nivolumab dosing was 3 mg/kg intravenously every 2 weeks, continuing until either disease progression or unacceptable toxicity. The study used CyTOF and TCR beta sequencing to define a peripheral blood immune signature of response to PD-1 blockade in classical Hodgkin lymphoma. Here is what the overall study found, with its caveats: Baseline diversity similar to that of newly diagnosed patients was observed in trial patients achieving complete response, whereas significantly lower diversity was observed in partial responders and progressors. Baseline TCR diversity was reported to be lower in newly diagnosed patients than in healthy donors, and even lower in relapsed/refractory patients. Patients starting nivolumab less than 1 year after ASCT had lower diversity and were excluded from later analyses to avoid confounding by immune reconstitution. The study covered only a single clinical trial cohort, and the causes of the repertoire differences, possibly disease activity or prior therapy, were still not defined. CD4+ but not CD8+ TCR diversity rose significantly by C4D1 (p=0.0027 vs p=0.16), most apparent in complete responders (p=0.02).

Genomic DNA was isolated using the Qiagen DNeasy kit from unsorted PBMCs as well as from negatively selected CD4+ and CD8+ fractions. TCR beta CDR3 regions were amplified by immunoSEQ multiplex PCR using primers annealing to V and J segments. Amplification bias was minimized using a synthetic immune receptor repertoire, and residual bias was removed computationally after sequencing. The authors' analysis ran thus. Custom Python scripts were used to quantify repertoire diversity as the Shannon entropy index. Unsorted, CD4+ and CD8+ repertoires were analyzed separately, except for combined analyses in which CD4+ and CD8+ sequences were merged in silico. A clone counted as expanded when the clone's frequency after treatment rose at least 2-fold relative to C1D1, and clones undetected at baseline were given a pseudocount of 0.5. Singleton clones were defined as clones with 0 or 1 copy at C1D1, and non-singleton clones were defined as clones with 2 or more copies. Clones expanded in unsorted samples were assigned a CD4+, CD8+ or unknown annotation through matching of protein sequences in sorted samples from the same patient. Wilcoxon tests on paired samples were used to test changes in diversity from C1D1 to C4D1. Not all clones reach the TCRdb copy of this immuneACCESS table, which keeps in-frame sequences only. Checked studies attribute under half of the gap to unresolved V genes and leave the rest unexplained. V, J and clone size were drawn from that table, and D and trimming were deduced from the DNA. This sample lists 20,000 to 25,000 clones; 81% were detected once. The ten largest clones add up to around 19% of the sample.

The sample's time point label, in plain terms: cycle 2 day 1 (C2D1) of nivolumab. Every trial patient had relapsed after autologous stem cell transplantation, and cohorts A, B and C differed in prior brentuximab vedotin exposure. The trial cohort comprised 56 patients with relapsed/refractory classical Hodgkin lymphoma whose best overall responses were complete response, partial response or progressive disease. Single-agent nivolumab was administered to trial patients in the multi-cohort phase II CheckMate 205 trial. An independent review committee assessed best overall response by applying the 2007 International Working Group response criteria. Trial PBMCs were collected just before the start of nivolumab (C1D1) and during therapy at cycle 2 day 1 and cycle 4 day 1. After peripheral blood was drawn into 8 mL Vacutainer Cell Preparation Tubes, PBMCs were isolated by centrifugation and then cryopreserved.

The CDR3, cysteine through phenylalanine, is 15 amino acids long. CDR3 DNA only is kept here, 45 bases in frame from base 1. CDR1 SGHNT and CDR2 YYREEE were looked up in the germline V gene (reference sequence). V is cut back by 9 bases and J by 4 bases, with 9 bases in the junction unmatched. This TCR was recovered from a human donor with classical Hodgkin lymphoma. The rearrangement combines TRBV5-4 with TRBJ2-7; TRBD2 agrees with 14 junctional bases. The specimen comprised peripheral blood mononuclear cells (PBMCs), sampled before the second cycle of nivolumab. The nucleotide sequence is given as TGTGCCATTGGGACTAGCGGGAGAATAGCTTACGAGCAGTACTTC. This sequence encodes CAIGTSGRIAYEQYF.